Listed here are 2 T cell receptor beta chains from one sample, sequenced in a study of blood T cell repertoires in COVID-19. Profiled with immunoSEQ multiplex PCR; TCRdb holds only in-frame clones, not every one. The table has about 260,000 clones, about 86% seen once. Sequencing was carried out using peripheral blood. The receptors here all came from a man younger than 35 with active or convalescent COVID-19.

The J gene is TRBJ2-2, the V gene TRBV10-1; 9 bases align to TRBD1. Germline CDR1 reads WNHNN; CDR2 reads SYGVQD (reference sequence). Unmatched junction bases numbered 3, after V lost 0 bases and J lost 1 base. The CDR3 loop spans 17 amino acids. CDR3 in DNA: TGCGCCAGCAGTGAGTCCGGGGACAGGGTGAACACCGGGGAGCTGTTTTTT. Protein: CASSESGDRVNTGELFF.

The rearrangement links TRBV28 to TRBJ1-4; D might be TRBD1 (5 bases). This CDR3 has 13 residues. V lost 7 bases and J 6 bases, leaving 12 bases between the germline ends. CDR1 MDHEN and CDR2 SYDVKM come from the germline V gene. The CDR3 here is CASTGGVDEKLFF. The CDR3 DNA reads TGTGCCAGCACGGGGGGGGTCGATGAAAAACTGTTTTTT. Looking up the rest from reference TRBV28 and TRBJ1-4 gives the full variable domain: DVKVTQSSRYLVKRTGEKVFLECVQDMDHENMFWYRQDPGLGLRLIYFSYDVKMKEKGDIPEGYSVSREKKERFSLILESASTNQTSMYLCASTGGVDEKLFFGSGTQLSVL.